Described below is a single T cell receptor beta chain sequence and its context. This specimen belongs to a study of blood T cell repertoires in COVID-19. TCRdb keeps only in-frame clones here, not all; method: immunoSEQ multiplex PCR. The sample consists of 270,000 or so clones, about nine tenths of them appearing once. Allocation to cohorts depended on clinical history reported by the participants. For recovered donors of Cohort 3, there were two negative PCRs, clearance, or symptom resolution. The specimen sequenced was PBMCs or T cells enriched from blood (not recorded which). This receptor was obtained from a woman between 18 and 29 years old who had recovered from COVID-19.

The CDR3 region is CASSPRENEQFF. DNA for the CDR3: TGTGCCAGCAGCCCACGAGAGAATGAGCAGTTCTTC. The V call is TRBV9, the J call TRBJ2-1; D is unclear. The CDR3 loop spans 12 amino acids. Germline values: CDR1 SGDLS, CDR2 YYNGEE. The ends were cut back, 4 bases at V and 7 bases at J, with 9 bases in the middle. Complete variable domain (other parts from reference TRBV9 and TRBJ2-1): DSGVTQTPKHLITATGQRVTLRCSPRSGDLSVYWYQQSLDQGLQFLIQYYNGEERAKGNILERFSAQQFPDLHSELNLSSLELGDSALYFCASSPRENEQFFGPGTRLTVL.